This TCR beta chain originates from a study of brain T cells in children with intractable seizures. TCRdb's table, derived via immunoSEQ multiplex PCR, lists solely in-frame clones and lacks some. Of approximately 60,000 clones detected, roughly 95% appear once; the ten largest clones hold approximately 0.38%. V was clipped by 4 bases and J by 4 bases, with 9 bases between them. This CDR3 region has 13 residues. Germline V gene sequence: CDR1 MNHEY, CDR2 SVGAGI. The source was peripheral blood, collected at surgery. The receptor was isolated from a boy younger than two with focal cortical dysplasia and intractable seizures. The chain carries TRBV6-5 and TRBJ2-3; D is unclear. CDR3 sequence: CASSSSLADTQYF. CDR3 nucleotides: TGTGCCAGCAGTTCCTCCTTGGCAGATACGCAGTATTTT.